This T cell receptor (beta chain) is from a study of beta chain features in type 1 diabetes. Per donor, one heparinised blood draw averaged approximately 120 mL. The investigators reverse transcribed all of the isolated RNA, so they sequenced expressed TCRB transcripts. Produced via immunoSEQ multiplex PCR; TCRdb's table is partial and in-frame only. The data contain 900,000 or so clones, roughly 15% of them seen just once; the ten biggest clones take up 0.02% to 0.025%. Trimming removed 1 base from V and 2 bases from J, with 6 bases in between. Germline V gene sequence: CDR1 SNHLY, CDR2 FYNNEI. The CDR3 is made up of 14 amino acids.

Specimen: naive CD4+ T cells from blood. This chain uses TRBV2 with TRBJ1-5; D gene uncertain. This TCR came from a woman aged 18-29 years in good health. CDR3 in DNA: TGTGCCAGCAGTGAAGTCACAGGCAATCAGCCCCAGCATTTT. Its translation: CASSEVTGNQPQHF.